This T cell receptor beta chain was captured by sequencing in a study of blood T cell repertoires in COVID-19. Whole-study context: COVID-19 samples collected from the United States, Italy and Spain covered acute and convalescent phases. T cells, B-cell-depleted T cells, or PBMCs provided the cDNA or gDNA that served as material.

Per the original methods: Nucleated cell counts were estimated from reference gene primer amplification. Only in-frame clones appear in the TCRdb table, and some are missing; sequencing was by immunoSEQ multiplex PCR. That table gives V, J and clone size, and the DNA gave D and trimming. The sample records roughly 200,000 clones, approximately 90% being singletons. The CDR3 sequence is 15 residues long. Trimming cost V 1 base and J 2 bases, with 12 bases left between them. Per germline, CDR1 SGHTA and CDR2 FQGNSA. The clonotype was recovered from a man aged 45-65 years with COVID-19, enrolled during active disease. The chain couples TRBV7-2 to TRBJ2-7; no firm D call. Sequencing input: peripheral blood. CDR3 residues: CASSLGARDAYEQYF. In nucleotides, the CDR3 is TGTGCCAGCAGCTTAGGGGCCAGAGACGCCTACGAGCAGTACTTC.